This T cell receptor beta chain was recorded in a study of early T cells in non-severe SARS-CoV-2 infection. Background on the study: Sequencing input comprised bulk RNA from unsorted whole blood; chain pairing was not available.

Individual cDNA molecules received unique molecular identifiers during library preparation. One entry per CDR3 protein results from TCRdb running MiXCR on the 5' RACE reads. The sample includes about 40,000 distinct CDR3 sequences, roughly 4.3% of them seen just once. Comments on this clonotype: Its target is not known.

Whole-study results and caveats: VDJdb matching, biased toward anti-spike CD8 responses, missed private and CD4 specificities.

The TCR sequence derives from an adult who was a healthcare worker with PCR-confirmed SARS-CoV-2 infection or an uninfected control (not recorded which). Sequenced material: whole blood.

The CDR3 DNA sequence: TGTGCCAGCAGTTATCAGGGGGCTAGCGATGAGCAGTTCTTC. This encodes CASSYQGASDEQFF. V is TRBV6-2 or TRBV6-3 and J is TRBJ2-1; 8 nucleotides agree with TRBD1. The CDR3 is 14 residues long. The junction had 6 bases not matched to a gene; V was cut back by 3 bases and J by 8 bases. The V gene's germline CDR1 is MNHEY and CDR2 SVGEGT.